This entry lists 31 T cell receptor beta chains sequenced from one sample in a study of blood T cell repertoires in COVID-19. TCRdb's copy holds only in-frame clones and misses some; the assay was immunoSEQ multiplex PCR. The sample carries about 160,000 clones, roughly 80% recorded once. The sample consisted of peripheral blood. The receptors were sampled from a man between 65 and 79 years old with acute or convalescent COVID-19.

The V gene is TRBV19, the J gene TRBJ2-2; D gene uncertain. CDR3 length: 13 amino acids. V lost 3 bases and J lost 7, with 9 bases in between. From germline, CDR1 is LNHDA and CDR2 SQIVND (reference sequence). The CDR3 coding sequence is TGTGCCAGTAGTATTCCTACGTACGGGGAGCTGTTTTTT. This sequence encodes CASSIPTYGELFF.

The rearrangement joins TRBV7-9 to TRBJ2-3; the D gene is possibly TRBD1 (6 bases). Germline CDR1 reads SEHNR; CDR2 reads FQNEAQ (reference sequence). V was trimmed by 0 bases and J by 0 bases, leaving 7 bases between them. The CDR3 runs to 15 residues. The CDR3 loop reads CASSLAGHSTDTQYF. DNA for the CDR3: TGTGCCAGCAGCTTAGCGGGACATAGCACAGATACGCAGTATTTT. The full variable domain, rest sourced from reference TRBV7-9 and TRBJ2-3, is DTGVSQNPRHKITKRGQNVTFRCDPISEHNRLYWYRQTLGQGPEFLTYFQNEAQLEKSRLLSDRFSAERPKGSFSTLEIQRTEQGDSAMYLCASSLAGHSTDTQYFGPGTRLTVL.

V is TRBV6-1 and J is TRBJ1-5; possible D gene TRBD1, 5 bases. Germline CDR1 is MNHNS and CDR2 is SASEGT. The CDR3 loop spans 14 amino acids. V lost 4 bases and J lost 0, with 7 bases in between. As DNA, the CDR3 is TGTGCCAGCAGTGCAGGACATAGCAATCAGCCCCAGCATTTT. Protein product: CASSAGHSNQPQHF.

This clone was detected once. The chain is built from TRBV6-5 and TRBJ1-1; no firm D call. The CDR3 is made up of 12 amino acids. Trimming removed 8 bases at V and 0 bases at J, with 7 bases between. From germline, CDR1 is MNHEY and CDR2 SVGAGI. The CDR3 spells CASSGVNTEAFF. The CDR3 DNA is TGTGCCAGCTCCGGGGTGAACACTGAAGCTTTCTTT.

This clone appeared a single time. The chain is built from TRBV5-1 and TRBJ1-2; tentative D call: TRBD1 (5 bases). Trimming shortened V by 5 bases and J by 3 bases, and 17 bases separated the two germline ends. The CDR3 consists of 15 residues. Germline V gives CDR1 SGHRS, CDR2 YFSETQ. The CDR3 nucleotides are TGCGCCAGCAGGGTGGTGACAGAAGGTTACTATGGCTACACCTTC. Its translation: CASRVVTEGYYGYTF.

This chain links TRBV5-4 with TRBJ2-3; maybe TRBD2 (6 bases). The CDR3 extends over 14 amino acids. The V end lost 4 bases, the J end lost 6 bases, and 15 bases lay between the germline ends. Germline lookup yields CDR1 SGHNT and CDR2 YYREEE (reference sequence). CDR3 loop: CASSPAGRTDTQYF. The CDR3 bases are TGTGCCAGCAGCCCCGCCGGGAGAACGGATACGCAGTATTTT. The full variable domain, its missing parts supplied by reference TRBV5-4 and TRBJ2-3, is ETGVTQSPTHLIKTRGQQVTLRCSSQSGHNTVSWYQQALGQGPQFIFQYYREEENGRGNFPPRFSGLQFPNYSSELNVNALELDDSALYLCASSPAGRTDTQYFGPGTRLTVL.

Only a few counts were recorded for this clone. The rearrangement links TRBV19 to TRBJ1-5; D is ambiguous. V was shortened by 1 base and J by 0 bases, with 13 bases between the two germline ends. Per the germline V gene, CDR1 is LNHDA and CDR2 is SQIVND (reference sequence). This CDR3 contains 17 residues. The CDR3 sequence is CASSIVGGRGSNQPQHF. The CDR3 nucleotides are TGTGCCAGTAGTATAGTGGGAGGTCGGGGTAGCAATCAGCCCCAGCATTTT.

The chain employs TRBV3-1 (or the pseudogene TRBV3-2) and TRBJ2-7; TRBD2 aligns across 8 bases. V lost 6 bases and J lost 0; bases outside the gene matches: 16. Looked up from germline, CDR1 is LGHDT and CDR2 is YNNKEL (reference sequence). This CDR3 contains 18 residues. In DNA form, the CDR3 reads TGTGCCAGCAGACCCTCGAGCGGGAGAGGGGAAAGCTCCTACGAGCAGTACTTC. This gives the protein CASRPSSGRGESSYEQYF.

The CDR3 protein is CASSLDLRTGITDTQYF. Written as DNA, the CDR3 is TGTGCCAGCAGCTTAGATCTTCGGACGGGAATCACAGATACGCAGTATTTT. This chain joins TRBV7-8 and TRBJ2-3; tentative D call: TRBD2 (5 bases). V was shortened by 1 base and J by 2 bases, with 16 bases between the two germline ends. The CDR3 sequence is 17 residues long. From germline, CDR1 is SGHVS and CDR2 FQNEAQ.

The table lists this clone with a few counts. The chain couples TRBV5-1 to TRBJ2-5, with 7 bases fitting TRBD2. This CDR3 comprises 16 residues. The V and J ends lost 4 bases and 3 bases, in that order; junction bases with no gene match: 12. Germline lookup yields CDR1 SGHRS and CDR2 YFSETQ. In nucleotides, the CDR3 is TGCGCCAGCAGCAACGCCCTAAAGGGAGGGGAAGAGACCCAGTACTTC. Translation: CASSNALKGGEETQYF.

The chain uses TRBV5-1 and TRBJ1-1; 8 bases map to TRBD1. V shed 3 bases, J shed 6 bases, and the junction held 4 bases outside the gene matches. Germline assignment: CDR1 SGHRS and CDR2 YFSETQ. This CDR3 region has 13 residues. For the CDR3, the DNA is TGCGCCAGCAGCTGGAAACAGGGGGCTGAAGCTTTCTTT. Translated, it gives CASSWKQGAEAFF.

The CDR3 here is CASRQGLNTEAFF. In DNA, the CDR3 is TGTGCCAGCAGACAGGGGTTGAACACTGAAGCTTTCTTT. This chain uses TRBV3-1 (or the pseudogene TRBV3-2) with TRBJ1-1; 7 nucleotides agree with TRBD1. Losses at the gene ends were 6 bases for V and 0 bases for J; bases not matched to a gene: 1. The CDR3 extends over 13 amino acids. Germline values: CDR1 LGHDT, CDR2 YNNKEL (reference sequence).

The rearrangement links TRBV5-4 to TRBJ2-3, with 8 bases aligning to TRBD2. The V gene end was trimmed by 4 bases and the J gene end by 1 base; junction bases not matched to a gene: 8. The CDR3 loop spans 16 amino acids. The germline CDR1 and CDR2 sequences are SGHNT and YYREEE (reference sequence). CDR3 DNA sequence: TGTGCCAGCAGCCTCCGGACTAGCTGGGGCACAGATACGCAGTATTTT. Protein sequence: CASSLRTSWGTDTQYF.

The rearrangement joins TRBV7-9 to TRBJ2-3; TRBD2 aligns across 9 bases. Germline CDR1 and CDR2: SEHNR and FQNEAQ (reference sequence). Unmatched junction bases numbered 7, after V lost 4 bases and J lost 5 bases. The CDR3 length is 15 residues. The CDR3 bases are TGTGCCAGCAGCTCCGTAGCGGGAGCTATAGATACGCAGTATTTT. Its translation is CASSSVAGAIDTQYF.

This chain links TRBV6-5 with TRBJ1-1; tentative D call: TRBD1 (5 bases). Trimming pared 7 bases from V and 0 bases from J, leaving 12 bases between. Germline V lookup: CDR1 MNHEY, CDR2 SVGAGI. The CDR3 is made up of 14 amino acids. The CDR3 spells CASNQRGVNTEAFF. CDR3 in DNA: TGTGCCAGCAACCAGCGGGGGGTGAACACTGAAGCTTTCTTT.

The V call is TRBV10-2, the J call TRBJ1-5; 7 bases fit TRBD1. The V and J ends lost 5 bases and 6 bases, in that order; junction bases with no gene match: 7. The CDR3 loop spans 14 amino acids. Germline V gene data show CDR1 as WSHSY and CDR2 as SAAADI. The CDR3: CASSTTGMSQPQHF. CDR3 in DNA: TGCGCCAGCAGTACGACAGGGATGAGTCAGCCCCAGCATTTT.

The rearrangement joins TRBV6-5 to TRBJ2-7; 8 bases fit TRBD1. V lost 2 bases and J lost 6; bases outside the gene matches: 3. This CDR3 is built from 13 residues. Looked up from germline, CDR1 is MNHEY and CDR2 is SVGAGI. DNA of the CDR3: TGTGCCAGCAGTTACGTCCAGGGGGCCGAGCAGTACTTC. Translating it yields CASSYVQGAEQYF.

The V gene is TRBV7-9, the J gene TRBJ2-1; 9 bases fit TRBD2. Germline V CDR1 and CDR2: SEHNR, FQNEAQ (reference sequence). The CDR3 covers 15 residues. With 5 bases clipped from V and 7 bases from J, the junction kept 9 bases outside the gene matches. CDR3 coding DNA: TGTGCCAGCAGCCCACGGACTAGCGTCATAAATGAGCAGTTCTTC. Translating it yields CASSPRTSVINEQFF. Using reference TRBV7-9 and TRBJ2-1 for the parts outside the CDR3, the full variable domain is DTGVSQNPRHKITKRGQNVTFRCDPISEHNRLYWYRQTLGQGPEFLTYFQNEAQLEKSRLLSDRFSAERPKGSFSTLEIQRTEQGDSAMYLCASSPRTSVINEQFFGPGTRLTVL.

The J gene is TRBJ2-1, the V gene TRBV29-1; TRBD1 is a possible D gene (7 bases). CDR1 and CDR2 from the germline V gene are SQVTM and ANQGSEA. Trimming pared 3 bases from V and 5 bases from J, leaving 17 bases between. This CDR3 is 15 amino acids long. The CDR3 loop reads CSVDLAQGGHNEQFF. As DNA, the CDR3 is TGCAGCGTTGATTTGGCGCAGGGGGGCCACAATGAGCAGTTCTTC.

The V and J genes are TRBV14 and TRBJ1-3; 7 nucleotides line up with TRBD1. Germline V gives CDR1 SGHDN, CDR2 FVKESK. With 3 bases clipped from V and 2 bases from J, the junction kept 1 base outside the gene matches. The CDR3 loop spans 14 amino acids. The CDR3 nucleotides are TGTGCCAGCAGCCAGGGACAGACTGGAAACACCATATATTTT. Protein sequence: CASSQGQTGNTIYF.

The chain uses TRBV5-1 and TRBJ2-6, with D maybe TRBD2 (6 bases). CDR1 SGHRS and CDR2 YFSETQ come from the germline V gene. The CDR3 contains 17 residues. The V end lost 3 bases, the J end lost 1 base, and 14 bases lay between the germline ends. This CDR3 reads CASSSQGGGSGANVLTF. CDR3 nucleotide sequence: TGCGCCAGCAGCTCCCAGGGAGGAGGATCTGGGGCCAACGTCCTGACTTTC.

The CDR3 loop reads CASSDNDRSGDYNSPLHF. CDR3 DNA sequence: TGTGCCAGCAGCGATAACGACAGGTCTGGGGACTATAATTCACCCCTCCACTTT. V usage is TRBV9 and J usage is TRBJ1-6, with D possibly being TRBD1 (6 bases). V was cut by 3 bases and J by 3 bases, with 19 bases left in between. The CDR3 length is 18 residues. In germline, CDR1 is SGDLS, CDR2 YYNGEE.

This clone turned up a few times. V is TRBV19 and J is TRBJ2-1, with a possible D match to TRBD2 (5 bases). Trimming removed 5 bases at V and 4 bases at J, with 9 bases between. The CDR3 loop spans 13 amino acids. Per the germline V gene, CDR1 is LNHDA and CDR2 is SQIVND (reference sequence). CDR3 protein: CASSGRGYNEQFF. CDR3 DNA sequence: TGTGCCAGTAGTGGCCGGGGTTACAATGAGCAGTTCTTC.

The CDR3 here is CASSFTGGGPYEQYF. The CDR3 bases are TGTGCCAGCAGTTTTACAGGGGGGGGTCCTTACGAGCAGTACTTC. The chain couples TRBV27 to TRBJ2-7; D is perhaps TRBD1 (8 bases). CDR3 length: 15 residues. Germline V gives CDR1 MNHEY, CDR2 SMNVEV (reference sequence). Trimming removed 3 bases from V and 4 bases from J, with 16 bases in between.

In DNA, the CDR3 is TGTGCCAGCAGTTCCCCATCCACTGGGGCCAACGTCCTGACTTTC. Translating gives CASSSPSTGANVLTF. The chain combines TRBV27 with TRBJ2-6; D is unresolved. The CDR3 extends over 15 amino acids. Deletions cut 4 bases from V and 2 bases from J, with 9 bases between. CDR1 is MNHEY, CDR2 SMNVEV, per germline (reference sequence).

This clone occurred a few times. The genes are TRBV28 and TRBJ2-5, with a weak D call TRBD1 (6 bases). CDR3 length equals 15 residues. Germline V gene sequence: CDR1 MDHEN, CDR2 SYDVKM. Trimming cost V 2 bases and J 2 bases, with 12 bases left between them. As DNA, the CDR3 is TGTGCCAGCAGTTTAAGGGCCAGGGGACAAGAGACCCAGTACTTC. This sequence encodes CASSLRARGQETQYF.

This clone was found once. The chain uses TRBV5-4 and TRBJ2-3, with 9 bases fitting TRBD2. There are 14 residues in the CDR3. Germline CDR1 SGHNT, CDR2 YYREEE (reference sequence). The J segment lost 2 bases and the V segment lost 5 bases, leaving 3 bases of the junction unmatched. The DNA of the CDR3 is TGTGCCAGCAGTCTAGCGGGGCCCACAGATACGCAGTATTTT. It encodes CASSLAGPTDTQYF.

The V gene is TRBV7-9, the J gene TRBJ2-3, with D unclear. CDR3 length: 14 amino acids. Germline V gene sequence: CDR1 SEHNR, CDR2 FQNEAQ (reference sequence). V gave up 5 bases and J gave up 1 base, with 10 bases separating them. The CDR3 sequence: CASSTYGGTDTQYF. CDR3 bases: TGTGCCAGCAGCACGTACGGAGGCACAGATACGCAGTATTTT.

The CDR3 region is CASSVDRVNSPLHF. Here the CDR3 DNA reads TGTGCCAGCAGCGTGGACAGGGTTAATTCACCCCTCCACTTT. The chain uses TRBV9 and TRBJ1-6; 8 positions agree with TRBD1. V shed 2 bases, J shed 6 bases, and the junction held 1 base outside the gene matches. CDR1 and CDR2 from the germline V gene are SGDLS and YYNGEE. The CDR3 totals 14 residues.

V gene TRBV10-2 combines with J gene TRBJ2-5, with 16 bases fitting TRBD2. The germline V gene encodes CDR1 WSHSY and CDR2 SAAADI. Germline trimming cut 7 bases from V and 2 bases from J; bases unmatched to any gene: 4. The CDR3 sequence is 16 residues long. The CDR3 coding sequence is TGCGCCAGCAAGGGACTAGCGGGGGGGTTTCAAGAGACCCAGTACTTC. It translates to CASKGLAGGFQETQYF.

The rearrangement uses TRBV7-8 and TRBJ2-7; 9 bases match TRBD1. CDR1 SGHVS and CDR2 FQNEAQ come from the germline V gene. CDR3 length: 15 residues. Trimming cost V 5 bases and J 10 bases; bases outside gene matches: 15. The chain's CDR3 is CASSPVGTGKYLQYF. The DNA of the CDR3 is TGTGCCAGCAGCCCGGTGGGGACAGGGAAGTATTTACAGTACTTC.